This T cell receptor (beta chain) derives from a study of blood T cell repertoires in COVID-19. Which cohort a participant joined came from the clinical history participants gave. Exposed enrollees had met someone with a PCR-confirmed or clinician-diagnosed COVID-19 case at some point within the 2 weeks before study entry. Deletions cut 4 bases from V and 5 bases from J, with 14 bases between. This CDR3 has 15 amino acids. Germline CDR1 SGHVS, CDR2 FQNEAQ. Sequencing used immunoSEQ multiplex PCR; TCRdb keeps in-frame clones, though not all of them. Altogether approximately 190,000 clones are present, around 84% being singletons, with the ten largest covering 3% to 3.5%.

The gene calls are TRBV7-8 and TRBJ2-2; D is possibly TRBD1 (7 bases). The source is a woman aged 30 to 39 who had been exposed to COVID-19. The sequenced material came from PBMCs or T cells enriched from blood (not recorded which). The CDR3 spells CASSWGDSFTGELFF. In nucleotides, the CDR3 is TGTGCCAGCAGCTGGGGGGACAGTTTTACCGGGGAGCTGTTTTTT.